The rows below give T cell receptor beta chains drawn from one sample of a study of blood T cell repertoires in COVID-19. The method was immunoSEQ multiplex PCR; TCRdb's version includes in-frame clones alone and lacks a portion of them. The data contain about 180,000 clones, about 81% of them singletons. Sequenced material: peripheral blood. The source of these receptors is a woman at least 80 years old with COVID-19, enrolled during active disease. Both conserved end residues are part of each CDR3. D genes are given only for firm matches. The size entry is marked missing in some rows and otherwise reads once, few, many or a size class.

TRBV28,-,TRBJ2-4,-,TGTGCCGCCAAAGAAGGGGGGGATGGTGGAGCCAAAAACATTCAGTACTTC,CAAKEGGDGGAKNIQYF
TRBV5-1,-,TRBJ2-7,-,TGCGCCAGCAATGGGGGAGGTGGCACCTACGAGCAGTACTTC,CASNGGGGTYEQYF
TRBV19,-,TRBJ1-1,once,TGTGCCAGCGCCCGGGAGAGGAACACTGAAGCTTTCTTT,CASARERNTEAFF
TRBV12-3/TRBV12-4,-,TRBJ2-7,once,TGTGCCAGCTCTAGCGACTACGAGCAGTACTTC,CASSSDYEQYF
TRBV2,TRBD1,TRBJ2-3,-,TGTGCCAGCACGACGGGGACAGGGGTCACAGATACGCAGTATTTT,CASTTGTGVTDTQYF
TRBV11-3,-,TRBJ1-1,-,TGTGCCAGCAGCATCTCCTCCACAGCGGTCGAAGCTTTCTTT,CASSISSTAVEAFF
TRBV7-2,TRBD2,TRBJ2-2,-,TGTGCCAGCAGCTTAGTGGGGACTAGCGGGGCTACCGGGGAGCTGTTTTTT,CASSLVGTSGATGELFF
TRBV4-1,TRBD2,TRBJ2-7,-,TGCGCCAGCAGCCAAGGAGGTAGCGGGGGGGCGACGTTCTACGAGCAGTACTTC,CASSQGGSGGATFYEQYF
TRBV21-1,-,TRBJ2-7,-,TGTGCCAGCAGCAAAGTTTCGGGTCTAGCGGGCTACGAGCAGTACTTC,CASSKVSGLAGYEQYF
TRBV15,-,TRBJ1-6,-,TGTGCCACCAGCAGAGGGGGGGAGACCCTCCACTTT,CATSRGGETLHF
TRBV5-4,TRBD2,TRBJ2-2,few,TGTGCCAGCAGCTCCTTGACTAGCGGGGTTGCCGGGGAGCTGTTTTTT,CASSSLTSGVAGELFF
TRBV6-5,-,TRBJ1-2,-,TGTGCCAGCAGGCAGGGGATGGTGTCTAGCTATGGCTACACCTTC,CASRQGMVSSYGYTF
TRBV7-8,-,TRBJ1-3,-,TGTGCCAGCAGCTTAGTTATGACACCCTCTGGAAACACCATATATTTT,CASSLVMTPSGNTIYF
TRBV18,TRBD2,TRBJ2-1,few,TGTGCCAGCTCACCATGGGGACTAGCGGGAGAGGGGCAGTTCTTC,CASSPWGLAGEGQFF
TRBV29-1,-,TRBJ1-2,-,TGCAGCGCCAGGACACTCAACTATGGCTACACCTTC,CSARTLNYGYTF
TRBV19,-,TRBJ1-4,few,TGTGCCAGTAGTATAGGGACAGCAACTAATGAAAAACTGTTTTTT,CASSIGTATNEKLFF
TRBV28,-,TRBJ1-2,-,TGTGCCAGCAGTTTAGGAGGGTTCTATGGCTACACCTTC,CASSLGGFYGYTF
TRBV4-1,TRBD2,TRBJ2-2,-,TGCGCCAGCAGCCAAGGGAGCGGGAGGGCCTCCGGGGAGCTGTTTTTT,CASSQGSGRASGELFF
TRBV18,-,TRBJ1-1,-,TGTGCCAGCTCACCGCGTACGGGTCCGATGAACACTGAAGCTTTCTTT,CASSPRTGPMNTEAFF
TRBV5-1,TRBD1,TRBJ2-7,-,TGCGCCAGCAGCTTCCAGGGGGCCTACGAGCAGTACTTC,CASSFQGAYEQYF
TRBV11-3,-,TRBJ2-1,-,TGTGCCAGCAGCCCCCGACTAGGAAATGAGCAGTTCTTC,CASSPRLGNEQFF
TRBV19,-,TRBJ2-5,-,TGTGCCAGTAGTATGGGGCGGGAGACCCAGTACTTC,CASSMGRETQYF
TRBV25-1,TRBD1,TRBJ1-2,-,TGTGCCAGCGGGACAGCCTTCTATGGCTACACCTTC,CASGTAFYGYTF
TRBV28,TRBD1,TRBJ1-2,-,TGTGCCAGCAGACAGGGGGCATTCGGCTACACCTTC,CASRQGAFGYTF
TRBV6-5,-,TRBJ2-7,-,TGTGCCAGCAGTTACGGGCAGGAAAATTACGAGCAGTACTTC,CASSYGQENYEQYF
TRBV2,TRBD1,TRBJ2-7,few,TGTGCCAGCAGAGTTCGACTACAGGGGTACGAGCAGTACTTC,CASRVRLQGYEQYF
TRBV7-9,-,TRBJ1-5,-,TGTGCCAGCAGTCCAGGGGCGTCCGGCAATCAGCCCCAGCATTTT,CASSPGASGNQPQHF
TRBV4-1,-,TRBJ1-1,-,TGCGCCAGCAGCCAATCTCCGGTGAACACTGAAGCTTTCTTT,CASSQSPVNTEAFF
TRBV10-3,TRBD1,TRBJ2-7,-,TGTGCCATCAGCGCGGGACAGGGGACCTACGAGCAGTACTTC,CAISAGQGTYEQYF
TRBV7-9,-,TRBJ2-7,-,TGTGCCAGCTTCCCTACTTTGGTGGGCAGCTCCTACGAGCAGTACTTC,CASFPTLVGSSYEQYF
TRBV6-5,TRBD2,TRBJ2-1,-,TGTGCCAGCAGGGGAGGGCGGGCCCCGACCAATGAGCAGTTCTTC,CASRGGRAPTNEQFF
TRBV18,-,TRBJ2-5,-,TGTGCCAGCTCACGCCGTCTGACAGGACAAGAGACCCAGTACTTC,CASSRRLTGQETQYF
TRBV18,-,TRBJ2-5,-,TGTGCCAGCTCACCGAGCGCCACGATCCAAGAGACCCAGTACTTC,CASSPSATIQETQYF
TRBV5-4,-,TRBJ2-6,-,TGTGCCAGCGTATTCCAGGAGGCCAGCTCTGGGGCCAACGTCCTGACTTTC,CASVFQEASSGANVLTF
TRBV10-3,TRBD2,TRBJ2-3,-,TGTGCCATCAGTGATCCTAGCGGGGTTTCCACAGATACGCAGTATTTT,CAISDPSGVSTDTQYF
TRBV7-2,TRBD1,TRBJ1-4,-,TGTGCCAGCAGCCAGACCCGGACAGGGCAACTGTTTTTT,CASSQTRTGQLFF
TRBV19,-,TRBJ1-5,few,TGTGCCAGTAGTATCGTGACGACAGGCTCGCAGCCCCAGCATTTT,CASSIVTTGSQPQHF
TRBV6-2/TRBV6-3,TRBD2,TRBJ2-3,-,TGTGCCAGCAGTGATGGACTAGCGGAGTTTTCAGATACGCAGTATTTT,CASSDGLAEFSDTQYF
TRBV11-2,TRBD1,TRBJ1-2,few,TGTGCCAGCAGCGTAGGACAGGGCACGTATGGCTACACCTTC,CASSVGQGTYGYTF
TRBV5-1,TRBD1,TRBJ2-5,few,TGCGCCAGCAGCTTGGCGGACAGGGGAGAGACCCAGTACTTC,CASSLADRGETQYF
TRBV10-2,-,TRBJ1-5,-,TGCGCCAGCAGTGAGCAGGGGAATCAGCCCCAGCATTTT,CASSEQGNQPQHF
TRBV19,TRBD2,TRBJ2-5,-,TGTGCCAGTAGTATGACTAGCGGGGTTGAGACCCAGTACTTC,CASSMTSGVETQYF